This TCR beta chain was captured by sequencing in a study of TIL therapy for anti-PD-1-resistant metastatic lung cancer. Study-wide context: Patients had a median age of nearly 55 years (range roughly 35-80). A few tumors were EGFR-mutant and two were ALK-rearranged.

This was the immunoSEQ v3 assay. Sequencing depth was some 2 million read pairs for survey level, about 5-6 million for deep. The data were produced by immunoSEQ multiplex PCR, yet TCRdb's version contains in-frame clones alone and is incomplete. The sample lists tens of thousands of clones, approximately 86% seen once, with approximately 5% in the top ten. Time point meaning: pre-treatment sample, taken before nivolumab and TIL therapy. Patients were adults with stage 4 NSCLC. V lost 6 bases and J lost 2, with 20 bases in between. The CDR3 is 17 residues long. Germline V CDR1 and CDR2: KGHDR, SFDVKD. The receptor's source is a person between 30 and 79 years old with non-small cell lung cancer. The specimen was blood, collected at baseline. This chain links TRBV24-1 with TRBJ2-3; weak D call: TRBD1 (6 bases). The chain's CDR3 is CATSTKYRDKDTDTQYF. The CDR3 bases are TGTGCCACCAGTACAAAATATAGGGACAAGGACACAGATACGCAGTATTTT.